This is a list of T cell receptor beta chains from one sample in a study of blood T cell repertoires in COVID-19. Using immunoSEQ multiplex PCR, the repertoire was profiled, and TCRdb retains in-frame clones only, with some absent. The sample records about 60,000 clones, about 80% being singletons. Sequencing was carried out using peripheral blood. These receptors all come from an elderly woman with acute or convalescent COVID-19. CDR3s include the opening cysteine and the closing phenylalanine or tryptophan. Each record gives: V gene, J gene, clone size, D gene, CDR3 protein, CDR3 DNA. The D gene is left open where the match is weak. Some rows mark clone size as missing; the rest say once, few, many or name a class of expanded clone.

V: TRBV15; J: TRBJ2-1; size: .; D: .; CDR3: CATSDRGEGRNNEQFF; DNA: TGTGCCACCAGCGACCGAGGCGAGGGCAGGAACAATGAGCAGTTCTTC
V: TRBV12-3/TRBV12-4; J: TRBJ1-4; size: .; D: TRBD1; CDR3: CASSSTGREKLFF; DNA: TGTGCCAGCAGCTCGACAGGGAGGGAAAAACTGTTTTTT
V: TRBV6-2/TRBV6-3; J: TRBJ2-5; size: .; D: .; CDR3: CASSYNPRGTQYF; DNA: TGTGCCAGCAGTTATAATCCCAGAGGGACCCAGTACTTC
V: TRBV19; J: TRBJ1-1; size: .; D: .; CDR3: CARCQGWTWVTEAFF; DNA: TGTGCCAGATGTCAGGGTTGGACGTGGGTGACTGAAGCTTTCTTT
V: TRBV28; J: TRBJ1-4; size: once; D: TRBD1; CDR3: CASSLRTGGRKKLFF; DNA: TGTGCCAGCAGTTTGCGGACAGGGGGCCGTAAAAAACTGTTTTTT
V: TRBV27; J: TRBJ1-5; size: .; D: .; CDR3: CASRQTAHQPQHF; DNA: TGTGCCAGCAGACAGACAGCCCATCAGCCCCAGCATTTT
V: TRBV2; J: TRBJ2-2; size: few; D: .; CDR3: CASRAWDSNTGELFF; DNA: TGTGCCAGCAGGGCCTGGGACTCGAACACCGGGGAGCTGTTTTTT
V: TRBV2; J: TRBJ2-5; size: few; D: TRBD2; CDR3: CASKGKRGQETQYF; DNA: TGTGCCAGCAAGGGCAAGCGGGGTCAAGAGACCCAGTACTTC
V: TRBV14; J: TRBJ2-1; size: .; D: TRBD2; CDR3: CASSQWSGRENEQFF; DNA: TGTGCCAGCAGCCAATGGAGCGGGAGGGAAAATGAGCAGTTCTTC
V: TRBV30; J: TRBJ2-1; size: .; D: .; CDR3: CAWSAPISSSYNEQFF; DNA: TGTGCCTGGAGTGCGCCAATTTCGAGCTCCTACAATGAGCAGTTCTTC